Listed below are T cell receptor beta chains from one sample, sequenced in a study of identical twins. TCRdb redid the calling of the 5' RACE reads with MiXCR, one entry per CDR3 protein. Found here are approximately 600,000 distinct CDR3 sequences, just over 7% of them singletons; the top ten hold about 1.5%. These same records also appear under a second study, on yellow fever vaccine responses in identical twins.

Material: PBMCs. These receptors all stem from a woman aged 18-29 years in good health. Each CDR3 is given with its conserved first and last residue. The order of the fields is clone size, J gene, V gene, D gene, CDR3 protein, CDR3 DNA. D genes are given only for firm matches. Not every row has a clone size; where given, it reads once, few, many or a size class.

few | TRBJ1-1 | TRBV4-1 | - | CASSHTSGGWNTEAFF | TGCGCCAGCAGCCATACCTCGGGGGGTTGGAACACTGAAGCTTTCTTT
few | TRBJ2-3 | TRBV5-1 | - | CASNSMAGTDTQYF | TGCGCCAGCAACAGTATGGCGGGCACAGATACGCAGTATTTT
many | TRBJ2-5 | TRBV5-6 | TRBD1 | CASSTDRAETQYF | TGTGCCAGCAGCACGGACAGGGCGGAGACCCAGTACTTC
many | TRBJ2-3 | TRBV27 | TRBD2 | CASSLYSGGADTQYF | TGTGCCAGCAGTTTATACAGCGGGGGGGCAGATACGCAGTATTTT
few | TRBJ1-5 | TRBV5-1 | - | CASSLRPLGKGNQPQHF | TGCGCCAGCAGCTTGAGACCCCTAGGCAAAGGCAATCAGCCCCAGCATTTT
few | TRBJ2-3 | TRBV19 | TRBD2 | CASKGTSGSFTDTQYF | TGTGCCAGTAAAGGGACTAGCGGGAGTTTCACAGATACGCAGTATTTT
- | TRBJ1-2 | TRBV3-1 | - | CASSQAGLGGGYTF | TGTGCCAGCAGCCAAGCGGGGCTTGGAGGTGGCTACACCTTC
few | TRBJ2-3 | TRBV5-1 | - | CASSSPNPRTESTDTQYF | TGCGCCAGCAGCTCCCCCAACCCTAGGACAGAAAGCACAGATACGCAGTATTTT
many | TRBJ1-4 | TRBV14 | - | CASSKGQRDEKLFF | TGTGCCAGCTCCAAGGGACAAAGGGATGAAAAACTGTTTTTT
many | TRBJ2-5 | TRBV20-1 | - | CSARIGVGTQYF | TGCAGTGCTAGAATCGGGGTGGGGACCCAGTACTTC
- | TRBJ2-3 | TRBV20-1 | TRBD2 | CSARAGTSGGGTDTQYF | TGCAGTGCTAGGGCCGGGACTAGCGGGGGGGGCACAGATACGCAGTATTTT
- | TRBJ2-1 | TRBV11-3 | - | CASSFKQLPDSEQFF | TGTGCCAGCAGCTTCAAACAGCTACCCGACTCGGAGCAGTTCTTC
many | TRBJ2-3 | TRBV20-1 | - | CSAPTLLDTDTQYF | TGCAGTGCCCCAACTTTACTCGACACAGATACGCAGTATTTT
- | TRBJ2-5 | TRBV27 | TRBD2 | CASYPWRRERETQYF | TGTGCCAGCTACCCTTGGAGGCGGGAGAGGGAGACCCAGTACTTC
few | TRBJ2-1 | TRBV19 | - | CASSRSGVRGKNRSYNEQFF | TGTGCCAGTAGTAGATCAGGGGTTCGCGGAAAGAACCGCTCCTACAATGAGCAGTTCTTC
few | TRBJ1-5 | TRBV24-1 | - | CATSGRASNQPQHF | TGTGCCACCAGTGGTCGGGCCAGCAATCAGCCCCAGCATTTT
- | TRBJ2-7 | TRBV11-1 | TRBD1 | CASSSQGAFLYEQYF | TGTGCCAGCAGCTCTCAGGGGGCCTTCCTTTACGAGCAGTACTTC
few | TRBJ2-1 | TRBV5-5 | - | CASSLFDRNEQFF | TGTGCCAGCAGCTTGTTTGACCGCAATGAGCAGTTCTTC
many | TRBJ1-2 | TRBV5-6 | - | CASSLDRPYGYTF | TGTGCCAGCAGCCTGGACAGACCCTATGGCTACACCTTC
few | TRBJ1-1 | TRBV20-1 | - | CSARGGAGTEAFF | TGCAGTGCTAGGGGTGGGGCAGGCACTGAAGCTTTCTTT
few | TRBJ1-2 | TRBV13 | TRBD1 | CASSTGTGVGDGYTF | TGTGCCAGCAGCACCGGGACAGGGGTTGGAGATGGCTACACCTTC
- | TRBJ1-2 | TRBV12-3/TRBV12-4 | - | CASSFKTGGLLGYTF | TGTGCCAGCAGTTTTAAGACCGGGGGGTTGCTCGGCTACACCTTC
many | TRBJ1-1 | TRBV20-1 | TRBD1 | CSALPDRGKRTEAFF | TGCAGTGCCCTACCGGACAGGGGTAAGCGAACTGAAGCTTTCTTT
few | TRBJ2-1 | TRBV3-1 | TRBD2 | CASSRRLAGGGNEQFF | TGTGCCAGCAGCCGACGACTAGCGGGAGGGGGGAATGAGCAGTTCTTC
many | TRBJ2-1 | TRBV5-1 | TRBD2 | CASSFGGEWNEQFF | TGCGCCAGCAGCTTTGGGGGGGAATGGAATGAGCAGTTCTTC
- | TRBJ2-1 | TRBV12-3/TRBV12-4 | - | CASSSRVGKYNEQFF | TGTGCCAGCAGCTCGCGGGTCGGGAAATACAATGAGCAGTTCTTC
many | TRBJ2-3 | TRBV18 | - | CASSPGSSTDTQYF | TGCGCCAGCAGCCCGGGATCTAGCACAGATACGCAGTATTTT
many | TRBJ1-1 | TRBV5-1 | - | CASSLVTTAEAFF | TGCGCCAGCAGCTTGGTGACAACGGCTGAAGCTTTCTTT
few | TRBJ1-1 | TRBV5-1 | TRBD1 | CASSTGQGSAHTEAFF | TGCGCCAGCAGCACCGGACAGGGGTCTGCTCACACTGAAGCTTTCTTT
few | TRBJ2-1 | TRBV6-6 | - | CASGTGLYNEQFF | TGTGCCAGCGGCACAGGGCTCTACAATGAGCAGTTCTTC
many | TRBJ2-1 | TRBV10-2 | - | CASRAGMIGNEQFF | TGCGCCAGCAGAGCAGGGATGATAGGGAATGAGCAGTTCTTC
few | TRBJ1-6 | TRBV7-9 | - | CASSPSGGAYNSPLHF | TGTGCCAGCAGCCCCTCGGGCGGGGCCTATAATTCACCCCTCCACTTT
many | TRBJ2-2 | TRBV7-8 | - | CASSLGSSGWNTGELFF | TGTGCCAGCAGCTTAGGTTCTTCAGGGTGGAACACCGGGGAGCTGTTTTTT
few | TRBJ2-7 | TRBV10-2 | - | CASSDPGTYEQYF | TGCGCCAGCAGTGATCCGGGGACCTACGAGCAGTACTTC
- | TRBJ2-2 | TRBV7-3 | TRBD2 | CASSLSAGEGTGELFF | TGTGCCAGCAGCTTATCCGCGGGAGAGGGAACCGGGGAGCTGTTTTTT
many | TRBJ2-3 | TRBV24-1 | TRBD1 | CATSDPPGQGSTDTQYF | TGTGCCACCAGTGATCCTCCGGGACAGGGAAGTACAGATACGCAGTATTTT
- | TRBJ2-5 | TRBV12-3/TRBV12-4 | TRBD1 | CASSLDRGAETQYF | TGTGCCAGCAGCCTTGACAGGGGTGCGGAGACCCAGTACTTC
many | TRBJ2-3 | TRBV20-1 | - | CSKGRTSPDTQYF | TGCAGTAAGGGACGCACCAGTCCAGATACGCAGTATTTT
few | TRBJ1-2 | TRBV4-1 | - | CASSQESSGVRSSF | TGCGCCAGCAGCCAAGAATCTTCAGGAGTGCGCAGCTCTTTC
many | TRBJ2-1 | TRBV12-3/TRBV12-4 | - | CASSFPTVRLDEQFF | TGTGCCAGCAGTTTCCCTACGGTCCGGCTAGATGAGCAGTTCTTC
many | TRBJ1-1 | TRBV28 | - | CASTADPGSNTEAFF | TGTGCCAGCACCGCTGACCCGGGGTCGAACACTGAAGCTTTCTTT
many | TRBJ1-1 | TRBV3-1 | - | CASSQDGRTEAFF | TGTGCCAGCAGCCAAGACGGGAGAACTGAAGCTTTCTTT
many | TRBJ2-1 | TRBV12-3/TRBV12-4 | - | CASNPNLNEQFF | TGTGCCAGCAATCCCAATCTAAATGAGCAGTTCTTC
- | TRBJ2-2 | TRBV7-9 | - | CASSPPVRGNTGELFF | TGTGCCAGCAGTCCTCCTGTTCGGGGAAACACCGGGGAGCTGTTTTTT
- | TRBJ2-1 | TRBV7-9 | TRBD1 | CASSLPVTGGYSNEQFF | TGTGCCAGCAGCTTACCAGTGACAGGGGGCTATTCAAATGAGCAGTTCTTC
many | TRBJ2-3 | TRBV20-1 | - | CSGIWRNHDPDTQYF | TGCAGTGGGATATGGCGAAACCACGACCCAGATACGCAGTATTTT
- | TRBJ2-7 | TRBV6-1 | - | CASSEWLAPNEQYF | TGTGCCAGCAGTGAATGGCTAGCTCCTAACGAGCAGTACTTC
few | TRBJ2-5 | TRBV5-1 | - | CASSLAGGEYETQYF | TGCGCCAGCAGCTTGGCCGGGGGCGAGTATGAGACCCAGTACTTC
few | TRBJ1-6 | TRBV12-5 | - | CANQQLCYNSPLHF | TGTGCCAATCAGCAACTATGCTATAATTCACCCCTCCACTTT